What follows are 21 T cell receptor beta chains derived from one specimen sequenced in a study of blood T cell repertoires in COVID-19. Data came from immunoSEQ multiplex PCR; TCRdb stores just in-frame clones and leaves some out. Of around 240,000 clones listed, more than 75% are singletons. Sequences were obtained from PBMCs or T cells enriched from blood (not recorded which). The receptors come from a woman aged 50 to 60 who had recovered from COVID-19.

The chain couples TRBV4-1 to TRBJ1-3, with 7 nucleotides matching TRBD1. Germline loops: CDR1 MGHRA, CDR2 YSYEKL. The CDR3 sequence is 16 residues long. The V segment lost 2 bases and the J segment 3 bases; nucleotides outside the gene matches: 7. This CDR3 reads CASSQNTGELGNTIYF. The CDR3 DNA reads TGCGCCAGCAGCCAAAATACAGGGGAACTTGGAAACACCATATATTTT.

The CDR3 DNA follows: TGCGCCAGCAGCTCGACTCCGGGACAGGGAAATGAAAAACTGTTTTTT. It codes for CASSSTPGQGNEKLFF. The chain carries TRBV5-1 and TRBJ1-4; 9 nucleotides align to TRBD1. J was trimmed by 5 bases and V by 3 bases; bases with no gene match: 8. The CDR3 spans 16 residues. Germline CDR1 reads SGHRS; CDR2 reads YFSETQ.

The chain's CDR3 is CASSSGFTGGNTGELFF. The CDR3 nucleotides read TGTGCCAGTAGTTCCGGTTTCACGGGAGGGAACACCGGGGAGCTGTTTTTT. This chain uses TRBV19 with TRBJ2-2; TRBD2 matches at 7 bases. The J segment lost 1 base and the V segment lost 5 bases, leaving 10 bases of the junction unmatched. The germline V gene has CDR1 LNHDA and CDR2 SQIVND (reference sequence). The CDR3 has 17 residues.

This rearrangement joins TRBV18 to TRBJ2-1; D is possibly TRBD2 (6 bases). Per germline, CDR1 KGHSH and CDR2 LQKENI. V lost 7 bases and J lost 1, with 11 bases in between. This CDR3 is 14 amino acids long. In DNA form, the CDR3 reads TGTGCCAGCTACTGGGACTCTTCCTACAATGAGCAGTTCTTC. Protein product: CASYWDSSYNEQFF.

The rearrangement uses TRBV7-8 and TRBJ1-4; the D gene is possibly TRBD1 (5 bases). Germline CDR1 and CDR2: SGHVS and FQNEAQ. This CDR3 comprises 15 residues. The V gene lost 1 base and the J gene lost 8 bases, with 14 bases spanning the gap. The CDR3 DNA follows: TGTGCCAGCAGCTTAGGTGGGAGGGGTGAGGAAAAACTGTTTTTT. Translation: CASSLGGRGEEKLFF.

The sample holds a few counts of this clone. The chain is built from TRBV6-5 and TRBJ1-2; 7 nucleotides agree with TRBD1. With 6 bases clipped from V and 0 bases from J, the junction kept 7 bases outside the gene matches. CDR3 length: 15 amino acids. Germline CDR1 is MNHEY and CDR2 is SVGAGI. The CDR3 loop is CASSLTGAPNYGYTF. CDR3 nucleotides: TGTGCCAGCAGCCTCACAGGGGCCCCTAACTATGGCTACACCTTC.

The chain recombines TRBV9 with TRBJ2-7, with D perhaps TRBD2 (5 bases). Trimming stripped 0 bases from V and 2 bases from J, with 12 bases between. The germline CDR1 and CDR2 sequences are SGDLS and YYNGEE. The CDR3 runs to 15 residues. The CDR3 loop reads CASSVDGIGAYEQYF. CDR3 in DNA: TGTGCCAGCAGCGTAGATGGCATCGGGGCCTACGAGCAGTACTTC.

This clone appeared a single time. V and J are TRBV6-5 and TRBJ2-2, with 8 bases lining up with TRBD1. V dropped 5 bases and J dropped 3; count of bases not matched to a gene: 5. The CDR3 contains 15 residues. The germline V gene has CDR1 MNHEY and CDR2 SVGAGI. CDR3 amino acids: CASSKGTGDTGELFF. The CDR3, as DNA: TGTGCCAGCAGTAAGGGGACAGGTGACACCGGGGAGCTGTTTTTT.

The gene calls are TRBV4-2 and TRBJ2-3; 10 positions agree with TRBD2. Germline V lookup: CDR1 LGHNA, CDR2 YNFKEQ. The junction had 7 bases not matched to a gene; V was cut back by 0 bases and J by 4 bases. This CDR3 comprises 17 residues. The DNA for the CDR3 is TGTGCCAGCAGCCAAGATCGGGCTAGCGGGAGTCCAGATACGCAGTATTTT. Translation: CASSQDRASGSPDTQYF.

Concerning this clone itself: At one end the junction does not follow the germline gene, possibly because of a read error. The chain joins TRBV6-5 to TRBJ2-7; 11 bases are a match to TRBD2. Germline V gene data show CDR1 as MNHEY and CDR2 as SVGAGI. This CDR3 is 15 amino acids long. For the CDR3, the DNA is TGTGCCAGCAGTGACTCCCTAGCGGGGGGCTACGAGCAGTACTTC. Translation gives CASSDSLAGGYEQYF.

The DNA for the CDR3 is TGTGCCAGCAGCCAAGATCTATCCCCAGCGCCGGCCTACAATGAGCAGTTCTTC. It yields the protein CASSQDLSPAPAYNEQFF. The chain joins TRBV4-2 to TRBJ2-1; D gene ambiguous. Per germline, CDR1 LGHNA and CDR2 YNFKEQ. Trimming left V 0 bases short and J 2 bases short, with 17 bases between. This CDR3 is 18 amino acids long.

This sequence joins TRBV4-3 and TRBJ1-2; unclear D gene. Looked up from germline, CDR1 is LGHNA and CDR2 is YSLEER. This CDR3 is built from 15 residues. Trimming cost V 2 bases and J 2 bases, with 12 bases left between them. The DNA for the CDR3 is TGCGCCAGCAGCCAACTATTAACAGAGAACTATGGCTACACCTTC. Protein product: CASSQLLTENYGYTF.

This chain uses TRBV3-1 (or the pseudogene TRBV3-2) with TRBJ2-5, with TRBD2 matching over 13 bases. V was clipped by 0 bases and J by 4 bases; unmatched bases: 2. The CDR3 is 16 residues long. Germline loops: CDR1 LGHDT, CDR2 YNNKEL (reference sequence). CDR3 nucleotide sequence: TGTGCCAGCAGCCAAGAACTAGCGGGGGGGCGAGAGACCCAGTACTTC. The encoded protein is CASSQELAGGRETQYF.

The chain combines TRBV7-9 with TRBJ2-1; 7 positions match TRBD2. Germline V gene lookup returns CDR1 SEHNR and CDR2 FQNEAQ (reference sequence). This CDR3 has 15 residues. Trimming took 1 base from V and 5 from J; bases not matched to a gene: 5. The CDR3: CASSLVTSGDNEQFF. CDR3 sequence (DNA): TGTGCCAGCAGCTTAGTGACCAGCGGGGACAATGAGCAGTTCTTC.

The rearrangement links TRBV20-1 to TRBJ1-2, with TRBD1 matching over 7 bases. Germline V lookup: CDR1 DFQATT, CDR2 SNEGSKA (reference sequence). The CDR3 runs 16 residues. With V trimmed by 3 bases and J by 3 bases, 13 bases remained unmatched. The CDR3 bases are TGCAGTGCTAGTGCTTCGACAGGGTTGGTCGACTATGGCTACACCTTC. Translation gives CSASASTGLVDYGYTF.

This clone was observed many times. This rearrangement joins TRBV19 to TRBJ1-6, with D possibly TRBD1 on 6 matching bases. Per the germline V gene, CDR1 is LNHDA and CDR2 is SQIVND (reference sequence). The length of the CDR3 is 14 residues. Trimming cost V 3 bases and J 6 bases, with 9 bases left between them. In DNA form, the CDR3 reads TGTGCCAGTAGTATGGTCAGGGGTAATTCACCCCTCCACTTT. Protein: CASSMVRGNSPLHF.

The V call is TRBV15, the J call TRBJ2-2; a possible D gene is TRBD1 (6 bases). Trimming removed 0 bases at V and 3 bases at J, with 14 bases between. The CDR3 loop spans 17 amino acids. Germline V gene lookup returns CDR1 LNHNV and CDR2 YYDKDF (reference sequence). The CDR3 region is CATSRDRGGSDTGELFF. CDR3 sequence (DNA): TGTGCCACCAGCAGAGATCGAGGGGGATCGGACACCGGGGAGCTGTTTTTT.

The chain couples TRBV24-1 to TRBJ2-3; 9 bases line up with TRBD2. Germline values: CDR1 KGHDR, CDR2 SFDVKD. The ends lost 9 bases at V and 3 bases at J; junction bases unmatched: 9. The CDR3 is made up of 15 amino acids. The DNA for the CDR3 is TGTGCCACCGGGCCCAGCGGGAGGTATACAGATACGCAGTATTTT. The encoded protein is CATGPSGRYTDTQYF.

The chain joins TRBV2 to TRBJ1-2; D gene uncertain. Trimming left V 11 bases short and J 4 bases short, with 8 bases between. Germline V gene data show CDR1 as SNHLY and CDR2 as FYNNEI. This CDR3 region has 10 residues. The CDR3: CAGASYGYTF. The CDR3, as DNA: TGTGCCGGCGCTAGCTATGGCTACACCTTC.

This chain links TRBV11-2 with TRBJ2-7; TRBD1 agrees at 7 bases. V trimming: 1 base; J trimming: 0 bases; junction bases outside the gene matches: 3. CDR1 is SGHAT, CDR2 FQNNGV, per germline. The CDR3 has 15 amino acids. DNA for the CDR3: TGTGCCAGCAGCTTAGGCAGGGGGAGCTCCTACGAGCAGTACTTC. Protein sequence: CASSLGRGSSYEQYF.

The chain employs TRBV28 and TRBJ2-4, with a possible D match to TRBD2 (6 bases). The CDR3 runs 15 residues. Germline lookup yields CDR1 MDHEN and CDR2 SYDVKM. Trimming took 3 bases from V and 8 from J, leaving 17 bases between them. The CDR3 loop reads CASSLGGPEGDIQYF. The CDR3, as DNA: TGTGCCAGCAGTTTGGGGGGACCCGAAGGGGACATTCAGTACTTC.